Sequencing of this T cell receptor (beta chain) was carried out in a study of shared clonotypes between healthy human individuals. Naive CD8 cells, CD45RO-negative and positively selected for CCR7, excluded terminally differentiated effector memory CD45RA+ cells. Germline V gene sequence: CDR1 SEHNR, CDR2 FQNEAQ (reference sequence). The CDR3 is 17 residues long. V trimming: 2 bases; J trimming: 5 bases; junction bases outside the gene matches: 6. Data came from immunoSEQ multiplex PCR; TCRdb stores just in-frame clones and leaves some out. The data show more than 600,000 clones, about 90% seen once. Findings of the study overall: It was observed that 5% to 6.5% of naive CD4 clonotypes were shared across a handful of donors.

Regarding this clone: Antigen unknown.

The rearrangement uses TRBV7-9 and TRBJ2-1; 13 bases match TRBD2. The receptor was isolated from a man aged 30-40 years in good health. Source material: naive CD8+ T cells sorted from blood. Written as DNA, the CDR3 is TGTGCCAGCAGCTTAATCACCGGGACTAGCGGGAACAATGAGCAGTTCTTC. As protein: CASSLITGTSGNNEQFF.